These 5 T cell receptor beta chains were all obtained from the same sample, sequenced in a study of cytomegalovirus exposure and HLA in healthy donors. The PCR was carried out with 60 Vbeta primers and 13 Jbeta primers. The data were produced by immunoSEQ multiplex PCR, yet TCRdb's version contains in-frame clones alone and is incomplete. This table has about 150,000 clones, under 70% appearing once. Sequenced material: PBMCs. The receptors originated from a man aged 25 to 40 in good health and CMV-seropositive.

This clone was seen once. At one end the junction does not follow the germline gene, possibly because of a read error. This chain joins TRBV5-1 and TRBJ2-5, with a tentative D call TRBD2 (5 bases). The CDR3 extends over 14 amino acids. Germline V CDR1 and CDR2: SGHRS, YFSETQ. The CDR3 loop reads CASSSGMEQEAQYF. CDR3 DNA: TGCGCCAGCAGCTCGGGGATGGAACAAGAGGCCCAGTACTTC.

This chain connects TRBV9 to TRBJ1-1, with a possible D match to TRBD1 (5 bases). Trimming cost V 5 bases and J 2 bases, with 16 bases left between them. CDR1 is SGDLS and CDR2 is YYNGEE in the germline V gene. The CDR3 runs to 15 residues. The DNA of the CDR3 is TGTGCCAGCAGGGTTTGGGCAGGGCCTAACACTGAAGCTTTCTTT. Translated: CASRVWAGPNTEAFF.

On this clone: One junction end disagrees with the germline gene, perhaps due to a read error. The chain combines TRBV7-9 with TRBJ1-1; perhaps TRBD1 as D (5 bases). This CDR3 is built from 15 residues. CDR1 is SEHNR, CDR2 FQNEAQ, per germline (reference sequence). The CDR3 is CSSSLETGGSTEAFF. The CDR3 DNA reads TGTTCCAGCAGCTTAGAAACCGGGGGGAGCACTGAAGCTTTCTTT.

V is TRBV10-2 and J is TRBJ1-3; no firm D call. With 2 bases removed from V and 0 bases from J, the gap between germline ends came to 14 bases. This CDR3 is 17 amino acids long. Per the germline V gene, CDR1 is WSHSY and CDR2 is SAAADI. The CDR3 loop is CASSEVGILLSGNTIYF. CDR3 nucleotides: TGCGCCAGCAGTGAGGTGGGCATACTCCTCTCTGGAAACACCATATATTTT.

The CDR3 nucleotides are TGTGCCAGTAGTGCCCAGTTGAACACTGAAGCTTTCTTT. As protein: CASSAQLNTEAFF. This sequence joins TRBV19 and TRBJ1-1; D unclear. The CDR3 spans 13 residues. The V gene lost 5 bases and the J gene lost 0 bases, with 7 bases spanning the gap. Looked up from germline, CDR1 is LNHDA and CDR2 is SQIVND (reference sequence).